The entry below describes one T cell receptor beta chain. The sample holds one count of this clone. Its cognate antigen has yet to be identified. It has no much larger one-base neighbor in the sample; base qualities were not kept. The cohort comprised around 700 healthy bone marrow donors. Cohort members were all nominally healthy when sampled, although unrecorded immune exposures were likely present. The donor was CMV seropositive and was included in the group of approximately 300 seropositive cohort members. Each donor provided a peripheral blood sample, and peripheral blood mononuclear cells were used for TCR beta sequencing. The Qiagen DNeasy Blood Extraction Kit was used to extract genomic DNA from the blood cell samples. The library relied on the immunoSEQ multiplex PCR assay. For the multiplex PCR, a mixture combining 60 forward primers for TCR Vbeta segments and 13 reverse primers for TCR Jbeta segments was used. Amplification of the CDR3 region of rearranged TCR beta genes was performed with a multiplex PCR assay on genomic DNA. The amplified TCR beta libraries were sequenced on the Illumina HiSeq System as 87-base-pair reads. Turning to the authors' computational methods: A later analysis counted approximately 76 million unique TCR beta chains across the roughly 700 repertoires, and around 12 million of these chains were shared by at least two donors. A nearest-neighbor algorithm error-corrected the raw reads and collapsed the reads into unique sequences, merging closely related sequences to remove PCR and sequencing errors. CDR3 sequences were aligned to IMGT reference sequences to assign V, D and J gene segments. For a sequence to be retained, at least a six-nucleotide match to both a V gene segment and a J gene segment was required. A rearrangement was called productive if the CDR3 had no stop codons and remained in frame with V and J, and every other rearrangement was called non-productive. CDR3 was defined by IMGT convention, running from the second conserved V-encoded cysteine to the conserved J-encoded phenylalanine. In an earlier analysis of more than 550 of the donors, sequences lacking an unambiguous match to a single V gene segment were excluded. In an earlier analysis of 587 of the donors, V segments were called functional above 56.7% productive rearrangements and were called segregating when the between-donor standard deviation exceeded 5%. A statistical classification framework was built to diagnose cytomegalovirus status from the catalog of TCR beta chain sequences. In a later analysis, V and J genes were assigned by comparing TCR nucleotide sequences against IMGT/GENE-DB human TR gene sequences. Using the TCRdist pipeline, a later analysis assigned CDR3 sequences along with most-parsimonious VDJ recombination scenarios. In a later analysis, each TCR beta chain was defined by its CDR3 amino acid sequence together with its V-gene family, and reads lacking a unique V-gene family were excluded. A later analysis removed several hundred highly shared, low-generation-probability nucleotide sequences to deal with suspected cross-contamination and a sequencing artifact. For each public chain, a later analysis derived a clonal expansion index from normalized ranks of inferred template counts within each repertoire. Generation probabilities in a later analysis came from a VDJ recombination model fitted to out-of-frame rearrangements, and those results were checked against IGoR. In a later analysis, TCR-TCR, TCR-HLA and TCR-CMV co-occurrence was scored with hypergeometric tests, and a repertoire-size bias correction was applied to TCR pairs. A later analysis estimated false discovery rates by permuting HLA or CMV assignments 20 times. In a later analysis, co-occurring TCRs were grouped with DBSCAN, and TCRdist sequence similarity was added when clustering was performed within HLA-allele-positive subsets. Co-occurrence clustering excluded repertoires with fewer than 30,000 or more than 120,000 public chains, plus five with anomalous nucleotide sharing. Not all clones reach the TCRdb copy of this immuneACCESS table, which keeps in-frame sequences only. Checked studies attribute under half of the gap to unresolved V genes and leave the rest unexplained. V, J and clone size were drawn from that table, and D and trimming were deduced from the DNA. Across this sample there are roughly 100,000 clones, with 76% seen only once. Together, the top ten hold about 9.4% of the sample.

The data belong to a study of cytomegalovirus exposure and HLA in healthy donors (dated by TCRdb to 2016 to 2017). For context, the study as a whole: An earlier analysis of 587 of the donors reported roughly 270 Gb of sequence data and 117 million unique TCR beta sequences from 150 million to 200 million T cells. Approximately 300 gigabases of sequencing data and roughly 80 million unique TCR sequences made up an early release that covered nearly 650 HLA-typed donors. Of the 300 to 500 genotyped donors, 70% to 90% were placed in the genetic ancestry cluster associated with self-reported Caucasian donors. The aim of the study was to test whether cataloging public T cell receptors could identify signatures of past pathogen exposure. Using immunosequencing, the study profiled T cell repertoires from 500 to 800 subjects and related those repertoires to cytomegalovirus serostatus. Besides the first cohort of roughly 640 subjects, a separate validation cohort made up of roughly 130 different subjects was used. To predict cytomegalovirus infection status, the study combined high-throughput TCR immunosequencing, statistical association of individual TCRs with disease status, and machine learning. To study patterns of TCR occurrence, a later analysis re-analyzed previously published TCR beta repertoires from 666 donors and added high-resolution HLA genotyping. Rather than drawing on any new phenotypic data, the later analysis identified candidate immune exposures from TCR beta sequences and the way those sequences occurred across donors. An earlier analysis of about 600 of the donors used high-throughput TCR beta sequencing to judge whether each TCR beta V gene segment behaved as functional or pseudogenic. Donor age, sex, ethnicity and CMV serostatus were compiled together with the repertoire data. A later genetic analysis took genome-wide SNP genotypes for about 65% of the 666 donors and used that subset as a discovery cohort. All discovery cohort repertoires had been generated using a single sequencing platform. HLA typing included class I and class II loci at four-digit resolution. The number of donors typed differed by locus, with roughly 620-630 for A, B, C, DRB1 and DQB1, around 520 for DQA1, about 610 for DPA1, and approximately 470 for DPB1. Four or five DR-DQ haplotypes were handled as single units for association and clustering, since linkage in the cohort was strong. Among a few hundred genotyped donors of the cohort, an average of around 240,000 unique TCR beta nucleotide sequences were sequenced per donor, about a sixth of them non-productive.

CDR1 MNHEY and CDR2 SVGAGI are derived from the germline V gene. There are 16 amino acids in the CDR3, from cysteine to phenylalanine inclusive. The only DNA kept is the CDR3, 48 bases in frame from the first base. Trimming accounts for 4 bases at V and 4 bases at J, while the number of junction bases matched to no gene is 9. The study at large found these results: This cohort had only TCR beta chains sequenced, and the lack of alpha or paired-chain data limited which features could be detected. Because the 87-base-pair reads could not distinguish some IMGT-functional V segments, including TRBV6-2 and TRBV6-3, those segments were excluded. In vitro tests confirmed that a few of the cytomegalovirus-associated TCR beta chains recognize cytomegalovirus antigens. In both the original and validation cohorts, the classifier was reported to diagnose cytomegalovirus status with high specificity and sensitivity. A further reported finding was that TCR beta sequences accurately predicted the HLA-A and HLA-B alleles for most subjects in the first cohort. According to a later analysis, most CMV-associated TCR beta chains appeared to be HLA-restricted, and the HLA associations seemed to be driven largely by CMV exposure. Compared with equally common non-associated chains, HLA-associated TCR beta chains in a later analysis were more clonally expanded and had lower generation probabilities. In the study, approximately 150 TCR beta chains were listed as associated with cytomegalovirus. In a later analysis, around 17,000 TCR beta sequences were associated with specific HLA alleles at a false discovery rate of 0.05. CMV serostatus was the only immune exposure information available for the cohort. A cluster of highly shared sequence variants was judged likely to represent a technical artifact of the sequencing pipeline. Strong co-occurrence of HLA alleles, especially DR and DQ, made assigning TCR associations to individual alleles difficult. Because counts were too low, some 17 rarely observed V segments, including chromosome 9 orphons, were left out of the earlier analysis of about 500 of the donors. A later genetic analysis associated a missense DCLRE1C variant with V-gene and J-gene trimming of TCR beta chains, and an independent cohort replicated the association. Because HLA typing was missing for some donors at each locus, association tests included only the typed subset. In a later analysis, several top co-occurrence clusters were reported to appear linked to parvovirus B19, influenza, CMV and Epstein-Barr virus. A later analysis found that TCR association rates varied across HLA loci, with DRB1 alleles showing the most associated TCRs and HLA-C alleles the fewest. Correlated functional status among segregating V segments might reflect linkage disequilibrium, but an unknown experimental factor could not be ruled out. Compared with the roughly 670-donor mean, donors in an Asian-associated ancestry cluster had fewer N-insertions in productive TCRs, according to a later genetic analysis. Roughly uniform sequencing depth across donors was assumed in presence/absence analyses, although this assumption may not hold. According to the authors, the approach could potentially be generalized to other disease states and immunological phenotypes. Broadly in line with IMGT annotations, most TCR beta V segments showed up in productive rearrangements about 87% or about 30% of the time in an earlier analysis of 450 to 600 of the donors. Across donors, most TCR sequences were observed very rarely, whereas some public TCRs were present in many individuals.

Material: PBMCs. This sequence originates from a woman in her late teens or twenties in good health and CMV-seropositive. The V and J genes are TRBV6-5 and TRBJ1-5, with 8 junctional bases fitting TRBD1. At the DNA level, the sequence is TGTGCCAGCAGTTCCAGCAGGGGGCCAAAGAATCAGCCCCAGCATTTT. Translated, this is CASSSSRGPKNQPQHF.